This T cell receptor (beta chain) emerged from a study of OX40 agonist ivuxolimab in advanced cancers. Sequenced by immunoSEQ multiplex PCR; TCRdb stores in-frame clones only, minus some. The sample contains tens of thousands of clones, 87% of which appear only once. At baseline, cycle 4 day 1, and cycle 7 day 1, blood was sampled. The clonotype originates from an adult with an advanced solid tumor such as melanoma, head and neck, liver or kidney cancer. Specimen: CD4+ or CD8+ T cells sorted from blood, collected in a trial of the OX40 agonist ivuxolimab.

The CDR3 region has the DNA TGTGCCAGTAGTAGGGGGAGCGGAAGGCAAGAGACCCAGTACTTC. It yields the protein CASSRGSGRQETQYF. The chain joins TRBV19 to TRBJ2-5, with D perhaps given as TRBD1 or TRBD2 (5 bases each). The CDR3 runs 15 residues. CDR1 is LNHDA, CDR2 SQIVND, per germline (reference sequence). Trimming removed 4 bases from V and 2 bases from J, with 14 bases in between.